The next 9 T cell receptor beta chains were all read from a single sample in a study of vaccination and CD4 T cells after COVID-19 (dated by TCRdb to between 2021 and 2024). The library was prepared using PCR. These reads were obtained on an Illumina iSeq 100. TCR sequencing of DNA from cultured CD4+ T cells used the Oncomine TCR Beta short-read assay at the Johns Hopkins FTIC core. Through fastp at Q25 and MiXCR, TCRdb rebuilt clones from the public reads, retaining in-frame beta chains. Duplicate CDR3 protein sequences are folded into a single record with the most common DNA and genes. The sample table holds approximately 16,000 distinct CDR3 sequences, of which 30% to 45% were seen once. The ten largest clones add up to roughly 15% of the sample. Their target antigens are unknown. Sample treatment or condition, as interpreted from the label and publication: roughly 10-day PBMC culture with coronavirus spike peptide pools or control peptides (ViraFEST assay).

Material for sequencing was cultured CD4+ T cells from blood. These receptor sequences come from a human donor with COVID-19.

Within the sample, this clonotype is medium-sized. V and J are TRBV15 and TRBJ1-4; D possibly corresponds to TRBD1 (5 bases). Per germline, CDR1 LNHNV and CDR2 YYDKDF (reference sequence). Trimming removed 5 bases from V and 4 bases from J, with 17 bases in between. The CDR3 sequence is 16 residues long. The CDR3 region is CATSGQTGGRNEKLFF. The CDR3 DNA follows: TGTGCCACCAGCGGACAAACAGGAGGACGTAATGAAAAACTGTTTTTT. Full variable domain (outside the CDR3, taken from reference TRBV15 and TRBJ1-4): DAMVIQNPRYQVTQFGKPVTLSCSQTLNHNVMYWYQQKSSQAPKLLFHYYDKDFNNEADTPDNFQSRRPNTSFCFLDIRSPGLGDTAMYLCATSGQTGGRNEKLFFGSGTQLSVL.

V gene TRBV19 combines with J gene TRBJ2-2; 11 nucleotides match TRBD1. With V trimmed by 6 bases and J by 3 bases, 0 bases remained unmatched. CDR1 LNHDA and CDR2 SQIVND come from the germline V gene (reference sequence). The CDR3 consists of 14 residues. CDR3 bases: TGTGCCAGTAGGGACAGGGGGCACACCGGGGAGCTGTTTTTT. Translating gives CASRDRGHTGELFF.

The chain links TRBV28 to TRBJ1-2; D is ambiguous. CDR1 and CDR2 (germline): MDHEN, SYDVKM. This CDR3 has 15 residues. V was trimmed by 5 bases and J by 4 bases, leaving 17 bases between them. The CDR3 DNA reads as TGTGCCAGCAGTCTAGGCGGCAGCCGGGGCTATGGCTACACCTTC. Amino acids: CASSLGGSRGYGYTF.

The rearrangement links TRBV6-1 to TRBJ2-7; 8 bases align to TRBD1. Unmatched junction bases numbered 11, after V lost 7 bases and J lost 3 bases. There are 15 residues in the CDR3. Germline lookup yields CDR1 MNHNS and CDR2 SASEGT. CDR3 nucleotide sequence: TGTGCCAGCATCCCCCTGGGGACAGGTGTCTACGAGCAGTACTTC. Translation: CASIPLGTGVYEQYF.

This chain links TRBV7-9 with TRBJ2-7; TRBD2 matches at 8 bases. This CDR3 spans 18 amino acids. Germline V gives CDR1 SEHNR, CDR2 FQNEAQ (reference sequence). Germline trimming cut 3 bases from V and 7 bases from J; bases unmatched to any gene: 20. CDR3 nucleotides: TGTGCCAGCAGCTTGGCCAGCGGGGGATCCCCCCGGGTTAGGGAGCAGTACTTC. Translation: CASSLASGGSPRVREQYF.

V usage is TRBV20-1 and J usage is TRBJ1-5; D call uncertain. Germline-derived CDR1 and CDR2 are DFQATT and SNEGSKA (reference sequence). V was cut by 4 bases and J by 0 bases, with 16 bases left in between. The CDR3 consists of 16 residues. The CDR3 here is CSAISGRAYSNQPQHF. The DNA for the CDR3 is TGCAGTGCTATCTCAGGCCGAGCCTATAGCAATCAGCCCCAGCATTTT.

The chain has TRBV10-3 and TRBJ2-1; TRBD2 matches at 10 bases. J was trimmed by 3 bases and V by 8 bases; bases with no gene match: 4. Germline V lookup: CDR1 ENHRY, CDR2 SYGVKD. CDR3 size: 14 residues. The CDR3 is CAIGGLALYNEQFF. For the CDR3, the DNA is TGTGCCATCGGGGGACTAGCGCTCTACAATGAGCAGTTCTTC.

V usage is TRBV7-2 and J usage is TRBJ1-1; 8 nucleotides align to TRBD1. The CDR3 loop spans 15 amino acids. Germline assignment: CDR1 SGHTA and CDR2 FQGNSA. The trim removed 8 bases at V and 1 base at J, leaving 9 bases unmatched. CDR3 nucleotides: TGTGCCAGCTGCCTACAGGGGGGTGGGAACACTGAAGCTTTCTTT. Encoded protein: CASCLQGGGNTEAFF. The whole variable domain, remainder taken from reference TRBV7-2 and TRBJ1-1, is GAGVSQSPSNKVTEKGKDVELRCDPISGHTALYWYRQSLGQGLEFLIYFQGNSAPDKSGLPSDRFSAERTGGSVSTLTIQRTQQEDSAVYLCASCLQGGGNTEAFFGQGTRLTVV.

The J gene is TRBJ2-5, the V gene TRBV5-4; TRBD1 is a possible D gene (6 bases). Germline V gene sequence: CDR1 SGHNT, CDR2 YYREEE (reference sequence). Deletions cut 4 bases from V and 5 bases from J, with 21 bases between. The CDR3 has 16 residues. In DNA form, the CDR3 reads TGTGCCAGCAGCCCGGGCGTGGGCAGGGGCGGGGAGACCCAGTACTTC. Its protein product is CASSPGVGRGGETQYF.